Sequencing of this TCR beta chain was carried out in a study of T cell repertoires in cytomegalovirus infection. Study background: Public signatures in TCR beta pointed to CMV infection and matching HLA type.

Broader study findings: The cumulative frequency of public TCR beta families identified carriers of CMV plus the relevant HLA. Clonotype analysis showed dominance of the ex vivo response by HLA-C-restricted CMV-specific TCR beta clonotypes.

This clonotype was seen a handful of times. Its target is unknown. The CDR3 spans 13 residues. Trimming took off 3 bases at V and 4 bases at J, with 9 bases between the two ends. The germline V gene has CDR1 LGHNA and CDR2 YSLEER. One entry per CDR3 protein, called by TCRdb with MiXCR from the reads. The table includes about 440,000 distinct CDR3 sequences, about a third detected once. The sequencing input was PBMCs. The source of this sequence is a human donor in good health (CMV status not recorded). Some clones in this sample may be carry-over from other donors' samples. The rearrangement links TRBV4-3 to TRBJ1-1; D gene uncertain. The DNA for the CDR3 is TGCGCCAGCAGCCAGACATGGGGCACTGAAGCTTTCTTT. Its translation: CASSQTWGTEAFF.